Below, 11 T cell receptor beta chains from the same sample are listed, as sequenced in a study of blood T cell repertoires in COVID-19. The method was immunoSEQ multiplex PCR; TCRdb's version includes in-frame clones alone and lacks a portion of them. The sample holds 300,000 to 400,000 clones, roughly 90% seen once. Sequenced sample: PBMCs or T cells enriched from blood (not recorded which). These receptors were taken from a woman aged 25 to 45 with acute COVID-19.

This rearrangement joins TRBV24-1 to TRBJ2-7; 12 positions agree with TRBD1. The CDR3 has 15 residues. J gave up 5 bases and V 9 bases, and 10 bases lay outside the gene matches. Germline CDR1 KGHDR, CDR2 SFDVKD. The DNA of the CDR3 is TGTGCCACCGGAGGGGCCGGGACAGGGGGCGACGAGCAGTACTTC. Protein sequence: CATGGAGTGGDEQYF.

The gene calls are TRBV5-5 and TRBJ2-3, with D hard to call. This CDR3 region has 13 residues. From germline, CDR1 is SGHKS and CDR2 YYEKEE (reference sequence). The ends were cut back, 4 bases at V and 4 bases at J, with 10 bases in the middle. The CDR3 bases are TGTGCCAGCAGCGTAAGCCTAGCAGATACGCAGTATTTT. This encodes CASSVSLADTQYF.

This chain links TRBV18 with TRBJ1-1; 7 nucleotides agree with TRBD1. Germline V gene lookup returns CDR1 KGHSH and CDR2 LQKENI. The CDR3 extends over 15 amino acids. After removal of 5 bases from V and 3 bases from J, the junction contained 9 bases not matched to a gene. The CDR3 is CASSAQGREDTEAFF. The CDR3 nucleotides are TGTGCCAGCTCAGCACAGGGGCGCGAGGACACTGAAGCTTTCTTT.

The V call is TRBV4-3, the J call TRBJ2-7; D call uncertain. There are 15 residues in the CDR3. The germline V gene encodes CDR1 LGHNA and CDR2 YSLEER. Trimming shortened V by 1 base and J by 1 base, and 11 bases separated the two germline ends. The CDR3, as DNA: TGCGCCAGCAGCCAAGGGCCAGGCTATTCCTACGAGCAGTACTTC. Translating it yields CASSQGPGYSYEQYF.

This sequence joins TRBV7-9 and TRBJ1-2, with D unresolved. CDR3 size: 14 residues. Per the germline V gene, CDR1 is SEHNR and CDR2 is FQNEAQ (reference sequence). V was pared by 3 bases and J by 4 bases, with 12 bases between. CDR3 in DNA: TGTGCCAGCAGCTTGGCGACGGGATTCTATGGCTACACCTTC. As protein: CASSLATGFYGYTF.

J is TRBJ1-2 and V is TRBV3-1 (or the pseudogene TRBV3-2); D is unresolved. Germline loops: CDR1 LGHDT, CDR2 YNNKEL (reference sequence). This CDR3 spans 13 amino acids. The V end lost 2 bases, the J end lost 2 bases, and 6 bases lay between the germline ends. CDR3 protein: CASSQRGNYGYTF. CDR3 DNA: TGTGCCAGCAGCCAACGCGGGAACTATGGCTACACCTTC.

This chain joins TRBV28 and TRBJ1-5, with TRBD1 as a possible D gene (6 bases). CDR1 MDHEN and CDR2 SYDVKM come from the germline V gene. V was clipped by 5 bases and J by 7 bases, with 18 bases between them. CDR3 length equals 15 residues. The CDR3: CASSLRGGSGQPQHF. Written as DNA, the CDR3 is TGTGCCAGCAGTCTCAGAGGGGGTTCGGGGCAGCCCCAGCATTTT.

V is TRBV3-1 (or the pseudogene TRBV3-2) and J is TRBJ1-2; D gene ambiguous. The CDR3 consists of 15 residues. Germline CDR1 and CDR2: LGHDT and YNNKEL (reference sequence). Trimming removed 4 bases at V and 4 bases at J, with 16 bases between. The CDR3 DNA reads TGTGCCAGCAGCCCCCTACGGCCAGGAACCTATGGCTACACCTTC. Protein sequence: CASSPLRPGTYGYTF.

V is TRBV7-9 and J is TRBJ2-1; D may be TRBD1 (6 bases). The V gene's germline CDR1 is SEHNR and CDR2 FQNEAQ (reference sequence). V dropped 5 bases and J dropped 8 bases, with 7 bases sitting between them. The CDR3 loop spans 11 amino acids. CDR3 coding DNA: TGTGCCAGCAGCCCAGGGGATGAGCAGTTCTTC. Residues: CASSPGDEQFF.

This clone occurred a few times. The chain employs TRBV20-1 and TRBJ1-4; D unresolved. The germline V gene has CDR1 DFQATT and CDR2 SNEGSKA (reference sequence). This CDR3 region has 16 residues. The V end was cut by 3 bases, the J end by 0 bases, with 14 bases between. The DNA of the CDR3 is TGCAGTGCTAGTTGGCAGGAACTTGCAACTAATGAAAAACTGTTTTTT. It encodes CSASWQELATNEKLFF.

V gene TRBV27 combines with J gene TRBJ1-5; 9 positions match TRBD1. The V gene's germline CDR1 is MNHEY and CDR2 SMNVEV (reference sequence). The CDR3 totals 14 residues. J gave up 6 bases and V 4 bases, and 4 bases lay outside the gene matches. DNA for the CDR3: TGTGCCAGCAGTTCACAGGGGGCGATTCAGCCCCAGCATTTT. Protein sequence: CASSSQGAIQPQHF.